The clone carrying this T cell receptor (beta chain) was detected a few times. These data are taken from a study of blood T cell repertoires in COVID-19. Study background: Samples representing acute and convalescent COVID-19 were sourced from the United States, Italy and Spain. Sample material is recorded as cDNA or gDNA derived from T cells, B-cell-depleted T cells, or PBMCs.

The authors' processing: Nucleated cell number was recorded as an estimate derived from reference gene primer amplification. Measured with immunoSEQ multiplex PCR; TCRdb has only the in-frame clones, and not every one. The V and J calls and clone size were taken over from that table, and D and trimming were inferred from the DNA. The sample contains about 80,000 clones, about four fifths of which appear only once. Sequenced: peripheral blood. The sequence derives from a human donor in a cohort sampled during active COVID-19.

The CDR3 is CASSFFPGGELFF. The CDR3 nucleotides are TGTGCCAGCAGCTTCTTCCCAGGCGGGGAGCTGTTTTTT. V gene TRBV7-6 combines with J gene TRBJ2-2; D gene uncertain. The CDR3 sequence is 13 residues long. V lost 3 bases to trimming and J lost 7 bases, with 9 bases between them. Looked up from germline, CDR1 is SGHVS and CDR2 is FNYEAQ.